This record covers a single T cell receptor (beta chain). This sample includes further DNA sequences coding for the same CDR3. This record comes from a study of blood T cell repertoires in COVID-19. Across the study: COVID-19 samples, acute and convalescent, were from the United States, Italy and Spain. T cells, B-cell-depleted T cells, or PBMCs supplied cDNA or gDNA.

Trimming removed 0 bases from V and 5 bases from J, with 5 bases in between. Looked up from germline, CDR1 is SGHAT and CDR2 is FQNNGV. CDR3 length equals 13 residues. As processed by the authors: Estimation of nucleated cell counts relied on the amplification of reference gene primers. Sequencing was performed with immunoSEQ multiplex PCR; in TCRdb, only in-frame clones are kept and a portion is missing. That table is the source of V, J and clone size, and D and trimming were worked out from the DNA. The data contain 60,000 to 70,000 clones, more than 85% of them singletons. This chain connects TRBV11-2 to TRBJ1-5; no clear D. The sequence derives from a human donor with active COVID-19. The donor label of this sample is uncertain. The sequencing input was peripheral blood. DNA of the CDR3: TGTGCCAGCAGCTTAGATCGGGATCAGCCCCAGCATTTT. Translating gives CASSLDRDQPQHF.